This T cell receptor beta chain was identified during a study of shared clonotypes between healthy human individuals. On this clone: Its antigen is currently unknown.

Trimming left V 1 base short and J 1 base short, with 13 bases between. The CDR3 has 16 residues. CDR1 is MNHNS, CDR2 SASEGT, per germline. Regarding the study as a whole: Clonotypes which were not shared had lower generation probabilities than clonotypes that all four donors shared.

Generated by immunoSEQ multiplex PCR, the TCRdb table keeps only in-frame clones and is missing some. The table records roughly 2.4 million clones, around 95% of them present only once. Those who donated were healthy HIV-negative adults, with no recent acute infections or vaccinations reported. The investigators split CD4+ cells into a CD45RA+ naive subset and a CD45RA-negative memory subset. J is TRBJ1-1 and V is TRBV6-1; weak D call: TRBD1 (6 bases). Sequencing used naive CD4+ T cells sorted from blood. As to subset: CD45RA+ positively selected. This clonotype originated in a man younger than 30 in good health. In nucleotides, the CDR3 is TGTGCCAGCAGTGAAGGACGCGACAGGAGGAACACTGAAGCTTTCTTT. Its translation is CASSEGRDRRNTEAFF.